This TCR beta chain was sequenced in a study of T cell responses to AZD1222 COVID-19 vaccine. Method: immunoSEQ multiplex PCR; TCRdb's copy keeps in-frame clones and lacks some. The sample includes about 120,000 clones, approximately 87% seen only once; the top ten take 9% to 15%. General study findings and limits: Spike-specific TCR depth and breadth grew after two AZD1222 doses.

This clone was counted once. What it recognizes is unknown. This CDR3 contains 14 residues. V lost 5 bases and J lost 6, with 15 bases in between. The germline CDR1 and CDR2 sequences are SGHRS and YFSETQ. Material: peripheral blood, obtained on day 0 of AZD1222 vaccination. The V gene is TRBV5-1, the J gene TRBJ2-1; unclear D gene. This clonotype was obtained from an adult in good health. CDR3 protein: CASRPLVVGNEQFF. The DNA for the CDR3 is TGCGCCAGCAGGCCTTTGGTAGTAGGCAATGAGCAGTTCTTC.